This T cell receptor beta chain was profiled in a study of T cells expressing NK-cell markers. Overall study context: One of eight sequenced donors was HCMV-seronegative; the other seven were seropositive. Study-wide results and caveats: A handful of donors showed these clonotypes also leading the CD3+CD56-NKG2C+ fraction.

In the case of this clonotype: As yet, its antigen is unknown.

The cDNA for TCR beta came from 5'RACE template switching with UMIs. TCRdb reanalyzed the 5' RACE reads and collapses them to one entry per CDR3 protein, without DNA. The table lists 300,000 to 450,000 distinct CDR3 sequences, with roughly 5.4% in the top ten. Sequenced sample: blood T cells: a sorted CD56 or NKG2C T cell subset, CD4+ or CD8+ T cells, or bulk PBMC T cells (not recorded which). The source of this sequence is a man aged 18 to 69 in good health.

CDR3: CATSREVWGGKLFF. The chain is built from TRBV15 and TRBJ1-4. The V gene's germline CDR1 is LNHNV and CDR2 YYDKDF (reference sequence). The CDR3 sequence is 14 residues long.